Given below is one TCR beta chain in context. Its specificity is not known. The sample is drawn from a study of T cell responses to AZD1222 COVID-19 vaccine. At the level of the study: Doses given second, at about 4 or about 12 weeks, were pooled.

Study results and caveats: White British people made up most donors, females outnumbered males, and clonal diversity was possibly underestimated. Repertoire sampling occurred only after the peak T cell response. Once two AZD1222 doses were given, Spike-specific TCR breadth and depth went up.

V shed 5 bases and J shed 4 bases, with 11 bases lying between them. The CDR3 runs 13 residues. Generated by immunoSEQ multiplex PCR, the TCRdb table keeps only in-frame clones and is missing some. The sample holds 65,000 to 100,000 clones, 80% seen once. The chain couples TRBV12-3 or TRBV12-4 to TRBJ1-2; D unresolved. The TCR originated in an adult in good health. The sample consisted of peripheral blood, taken on day 0 of AZD1222 vaccination. CDR3 in DNA: TGTGCCAGCAGTGAGACCGGGAGCTATGGCTACACCTTC. Its translation is CASSETGSYGYTF.